This TCR beta chain derives from a study of cytomegalovirus exposure and HLA in healthy donors. The primer mix had 60 Vbeta and 13 Jbeta primers. Sequencing used immunoSEQ multiplex PCR; TCRdb keeps in-frame clones, though not all of them. The data hold approximately 190,000 clones, with roughly 80% observed a single time. The CDR3 runs to 14 residues. The sequencing input was PBMCs. The V and J genes are TRBV12-2 and TRBJ2-7; no check of the table's D call, TRBD1, against the DNA was made. TRBV12-2 represents a pseudogene. This clonotype was obtained from a man aged 40-50 years in good health and CMV-seropositive. In nucleotides, the CDR3 is TGTGCAAGTCACTCGACAGGGATGGATTGCGAGCAGTACTTC. Translation gives CASHSTGMDCEQYF.